These 29 T cell receptor beta chains were sequenced from one sample in a study of cytomegalovirus exposure and HLA in healthy donors. It was with 60 Vbeta and 13 Jbeta primers that the PCR ran. Clones were read by immunoSEQ multiplex PCR, and TCRdb kept only the in-frame ones, dropping some. The profile covers roughly 43,000 clones, with about 60% appearing a single time and 8.7% taken by the ten largest. Sequencing was done on a sample of PBMCs. The receptors shown here come from a human donor in good health.

The chain has TRBV2 and TRBJ1-2; perhaps TRBD1 as D (5 bases). Germline CDR1 SNHLY, CDR2 FYNNEI. Trimming removed 7 bases from V and 3 bases from J, with 9 bases in between. The CDR3 totals 12 residues. The CDR3 loop is CASTWTYYGYTF. In DNA form, the CDR3 reads TGTGCCAGCACCTGGACATACTATGGCTACACCTTC.

This clone was found a few times. The J gene is TRBJ1-5, the V gene TRBV28, with D unclear. Deletions cut 3 bases from V and 6 bases from J, with 3 bases between. This CDR3 contains 11 residues. Germline V gene data show CDR1 as MDHEN and CDR2 as SYDVKM. The CDR3 sequence is CASSLAQPQHF. The CDR3 coding sequence is TGTGCCAGCAGTTTGGCTCAGCCCCAGCATTTT.

This clone was counted between two and nine times. V is TRBV18 and J is TRBJ1-6; 8 bases are a match to TRBD1. The J segment lost 9 bases and the V segment lost 5 bases, leaving 9 bases of the junction unmatched. The germline V gene encodes CDR1 KGHSH and CDR2 LQKENI. The CDR3 extends over 15 amino acids. CDR3 DNA sequence: TGTGCCAGCTCAGCGGGACAGGACCCAACTTCACCCCTCCACTTT. This translates into CASSAGQDPTSPLHF.

The table lists this clone with a count of one. At one end the junction does not follow the germline gene, possibly because of a read error. The chain couples TRBV29-1 to TRBJ2-7; 16 nucleotides match TRBD2. The germline V gene encodes CDR1 SQVTM and CDR2 ANQGSEA. The CDR3 runs to 15 residues. The CDR3 nucleotides are TGCAGCGCACTAGGGACTAGCGGGGGGGCCTATGAGCAGTACTTC. It specifies CSALGTSGGAYEQYF.

This clone showed up just a few times. V is TRBV4-1 and J is TRBJ2-7; D gene unclear. V shed 3 bases and J shed 0 bases, with 12 bases lying between them. The CDR3 extends over 15 amino acids. Germline loops: CDR1 MGHRA, CDR2 YSYEKL. CDR3 DNA: TGCGCCAGCAGCCAGTTGCCAGCTAGCTCCTACGAGCAGTACTTC. Translating it yields CASSQLPASSYEQYF.

The CDR3 loop is CASSLVLADYEQYF. In DNA, the CDR3 is TGCGCCAGCAGCTTGGTCCTAGCAGATTACGAGCAGTACTTC. This chain uses TRBV5-1 with TRBJ2-7, with D perhaps matching TRBD2 (5 bases). The V end was cut by 0 bases, the J end by 4 bases, with 11 bases between. The CDR3 consists of 14 residues. The germline V gene encodes CDR1 SGHRS and CDR2 YFSETQ.

The chain has TRBV30 and TRBJ1-4; perhaps TRBD1 as D (6 bases). V was trimmed by 3 bases and J by 6 bases, leaving 17 bases between them. The CDR3 consists of 15 residues. Germline V CDR1 and CDR2: GTSNPN, SVGIG (reference sequence). CDR3 sequence reads: CAWSEPKTGHEKLFF. As DNA, the CDR3 is TGTGCCTGGAGCGAGCCGAAAACAGGGCATGAAAAACTGTTTTTT. The full variable domain, rest sourced from reference TRBV30 and TRBJ1-4, is SQTIHQWPATLVQPVGSPLSLECTVEGTSNPNLYWYRQAAGRGLQLLFYSVGIGQISSEVPQNLSASRPQDRQFILSSKKLLLSDSGFYLCAWSEPKTGHEKLFFGSGTQLSVL.

The chain joins TRBV29-1 to TRBJ1-1; no definite D call. Germline V gene lookup returns CDR1 SQVTM and CDR2 ANQGSEA. The CDR3 is 14 amino acids. V lost 7 bases and J lost 4, with 19 bases in between. The DNA for the CDR3 is TGCAGCGCATTAGACACCTCCGGGAGCACTGAAGCTTTCTTT. It translates to CSALDTSGSTEAFF.

The CDR3 loop is CASRSQTEMNTEAFF. DNA of the CDR3: TGTGCCAGCAGGAGTCAAACCGAGATGAACACTGAAGCTTTCTTT. The rearrangement links TRBV6-1 to TRBJ1-1; D gene ambiguous. Germline V gives CDR1 MNHNS, CDR2 SASEGT. This CDR3 has 15 amino acids. The ends were cut back, 6 bases at V and 0 bases at J, with 14 bases in the middle.

The V call is TRBV4-1, the J call TRBJ2-1; D is unclear. V lost 1 base and J 3 bases, leaving 4 bases between the germline ends. Germline V gives CDR1 MGHRA, CDR2 YSYEKL. The CDR3 length is 13 residues. As DNA, the CDR3 is TGCGCCAGCAGCCAAGGACACTACAATGAGCAGTTCTTC. Its protein is CASSQGHYNEQFF.

In this sample, this clone turned up once. This chain connects TRBV4-1 to TRBJ1-1; D gene unclear. Germline CDR1 is MGHRA and CDR2 is YSYEKL. The CDR3 totals 18 residues. V was cut by 4 bases and J by 7 bases, with 28 bases left in between. The CDR3 sequence is CASSLTGMRLTIPREAFF. The CDR3 DNA follows: TGCGCCAGCAGCCTCACGGGAATGCGCCTAACTATTCCCCGTGAAGCTTTCTTT.

This sequence joins TRBV11-2 and TRBJ2-5; 11 bases are a match to TRBD2. After removal of 3 bases from V and 5 bases from J, the junction contained 2 bases not matched to a gene. The CDR3 extends over 14 amino acids. The germline V gene encodes CDR1 SGHAT and CDR2 FQNNGV. CDR3 in DNA: TGTGCCAGCAGCTTGAGACTAGCGGGGGAGACCCAGTACTTC. It translates to CASSLRLAGETQYF.

The chain joins TRBV9 to TRBJ2-5; 9 bases are a match to TRBD1. V shed 3 bases and J 4 bases; nucleotides not matched to a gene: 7. Germline CDR1 is SGDLS and CDR2 is YYNGEE. The CDR3 has 15 residues. The CDR3: CASSGDRAAGETQYF. The DNA of the CDR3 is TGTGCCAGCAGCGGGGACAGGGCCGCCGGAGAGACCCAGTACTTC.

CDR3 in amino acids: CASSLGLGSTDTQYF. The DNA of the CDR3 is TGTGCCAGCAGCCTAGGGCTAGGTAGCACAGATACGCAGTATTTT. The genes are TRBV7-9 and TRBJ2-3; D remains unclear. V was cut by 5 bases and J by 0 bases, with 12 bases left in between. The CDR3 length is 15 residues. CDR1 and CDR2 from the germline V gene are SEHNR and FQNEAQ (reference sequence).

This clone has more than one count but fewer than ten. Here the CDR3 DNA reads TGTGCCAGCAGTTTCGGGGGGTCCTATGGCTACACCTTC. It is translated as CASSFGGSYGYTF. V and J are TRBV28 and TRBJ1-2; TRBD1 is a possible D gene (5 bases). Germline CDR1 reads MDHEN; CDR2 reads SYDVKM. Trimming removed 3 bases at V and 4 bases at J, with 9 bases between. The CDR3 loop spans 13 amino acids.

This rearrangement joins TRBV5-1 to TRBJ2-1, with D possibly being TRBD1 (6 bases). The CDR3 is 14 amino acids. The V gene's germline CDR1 is SGHRS and CDR2 YFSETQ. V lost 3 bases, J lost 3 bases, and 10 bases lay in between. The CDR3 loop is CASSYPGVYNEQFF. The DNA of the CDR3 is TGCGCCAGCAGCTACCCAGGGGTCTACAATGAGCAGTTCTTC.

The chain employs TRBV5-4 and TRBJ1-5, with D maybe TRBD1 (6 bases). The length of the CDR3 is 17 residues. Trimming took off 0 bases at V and 2 bases at J, with 15 bases between the two ends. Germline CDR1 and CDR2: SGHNT and YYREEE (reference sequence). The CDR3, as DNA: TGTGCCAGCAGCTTGGGCACAGGGCGTCGGGGCAATCAGCCCCAGCATTTT. Protein: CASSLGTGRRGNQPQHF.

J is TRBJ1-1 and V is TRBV5-1, with TRBD1 matching over 7 bases. The CDR3 is made up of 14 amino acids. V lost 3 bases to trimming and J lost 3 bases; unmatched junction nucleotides: 5. Germline CDR1 reads SGHRS; CDR2 reads YFSETQ. The CDR3 bases are TGCGCCAGCAGCTCCGGCAGGGGGGACACTGAAGCTTTCTTT. Encoded protein: CASSSGRGDTEAFF.

J is TRBJ1-6 and V is TRBV14; D not resolved. The CDR3 loop spans 16 amino acids. Trimming pared 1 base from V and 0 bases from J, leaving 7 bases between. CDR1 is SGHDN, CDR2 FVKESK, per germline. For the CDR3, the DNA is TGTGCCAGCAGCCAAGTCGGAGACTCCTATAATTCACCCCTCCACTTT. This codes for CASSQVGDSYNSPLHF. The full variable domain, with the rest looked up from reference TRBV14 and TRBJ1-6, is EAGVTQFPSHSVIEKGQTVTLRCDPISGHDNLYWYRRVMGKEIKFLLHFVKESKQDESGMPNNRFLAERTGGTYSTLKVQPAELEDSGVYFCASSQVGDSYNSPLHFGNGTRLTVT.

The rearrangement joins TRBV6-4 to TRBJ1-6; 9 nucleotides line up with TRBD1. The CDR3 covers 17 residues. Losses at the gene ends were 2 bases for V and 10 bases for J; bases not matched to a gene: 12. Germline V lookup: CDR1 MRHNA, CDR2 SNTAGT. CDR3 in DNA: TGTGCCAGCAGTGACACCCGGACAGGGGCCTTGACCTCACCCCTCCACTTT. It specifies CASSDTRTGALTSPLHF.

The chain has TRBV2 and TRBJ2-7; D perhaps matches TRBD2 (6 bases). CDR3 length equals 14 residues. The ends were cut back, 4 bases at V and 0 bases at J, with 10 bases in the middle. In germline, CDR1 is SNHLY, CDR2 FYNNEI. This CDR3 reads CASSAREDSYEQYF. CDR3 sequence (DNA): TGTGCCAGCAGTGCAAGGGAGGACTCCTACGAGCAGTACTTC.

Only one count was recorded for this clone. J is TRBJ1-5 and V is TRBV6-1, with 7 bases matching TRBD1. After removal of 7 bases from V and 4 bases from J, the junction contained 4 bases not matched to a gene. Germline CDR1 and CDR2: MNHNS and SASEGT. The length of the CDR3 is 13 residues. CDR3 sequence: CASTGQLNQPQHF. For the CDR3, the DNA is TGTGCCAGCACGGGACAGTTAAATCAGCCCCAGCATTTT.

The chain uses TRBV11-2 and TRBJ1-1, with D possibly matching TRBD1 (5 bases). The CDR3 runs 14 residues. CDR1 is SGHAT and CDR2 is FQNNGV in the germline V gene. Trimming removed 1 base from V and 3 bases from J, with 9 bases in between. The CDR3 here is CASSLGRGDTEAFF. CDR3 nucleotides: TGTGCCAGCAGCTTAGGACGGGGGGACACTGAAGCTTTCTTT.

This clone has a handful of counts. The rearrangement joins TRBV5-1 to TRBJ2-2; the D gene is possibly TRBD2 (5 bases). The ends were cut back, 4 bases at V and 2 bases at J, with 12 bases in the middle. The CDR3 loop spans 15 amino acids. CDR1 is SGHRS and CDR2 is YFSETQ in the germline V gene. CDR3 in DNA: TGCGCCAGCAGCCTGCGGGCCGAAAACACCGGGGAGCTGTTTTTT. Its protein is CASSLRAENTGELFF.

The CDR3, as DNA: TGTGCCAGCAGTTACGACAGTTGGGGAAACACTGAAGCTTTCTTT. Its protein product is CASSYDSWGNTEAFF. The chain has TRBV6-6 and TRBJ1-1, with a tentative D call TRBD1 (5 bases). This CDR3 region has 15 residues. CDR1 is MNHNY and CDR2 is SVGAGI in the germline V gene (reference sequence). V gave up 2 bases and J gave up 2 bases, with 12 bases separating them.

This clone has just a few counts. The V and J genes are TRBV6-1 and TRBJ1-6; no reliable D call. Trimming removed 4 bases from V and 7 bases from J, with 11 bases in between. CDR1 and CDR2 from the germline V gene are MNHNS and SASEGT. The CDR3 contains 14 residues. The CDR3, as DNA: TGTGCCAGCAGTGCCCTTCGGGGAAATTCACCCCTCCACTTT. It specifies CASSALRGNSPLHF.

This chain uses TRBV5-6 with TRBJ1-5, with D unresolved. The CDR3 totals 14 residues. Germline CDR1 reads SGHDT; CDR2 reads YYEEEE. Trimming left V 4 bases short and J 3 bases short, with 11 bases between. Written as DNA, the CDR3 is TGTGCCAGCAGCCGCAAGTGGGCCAATCAGCCCCAGCATTTT. Its protein product is CASSRKWANQPQHF.

The chain is built from TRBV6-1 and TRBJ2-7; D is perhaps TRBD2 (7 bases). The germline gives CDR1 MNHNS, CDR2 SASEGT. The CDR3 is made up of 14 amino acids. Between the trimmed V and J ends, which lost 7 bases and 1 base, there was a span of 14 bases. Here the CDR3 DNA reads TGTGCCAGCATGGGGGGGCCAACGTCCTACGAGCAGTACTTC. It yields the protein CASMGGPTSYEQYF.

The rearrangement joins TRBV10-3 to TRBJ2-3; TRBD2 aligns across 14 bases. The CDR3 totals 14 residues. V lost 6 bases and J lost 5; bases outside the gene matches: 1. Germline lookup yields CDR1 ENHRY and CDR2 SYGVKD. The CDR3 reads CAIRGLAGEDTQYF. The CDR3 DNA reads as TGTGCCATCAGGGGACTAGCGGGGGAAGATACGCAGTATTTT.